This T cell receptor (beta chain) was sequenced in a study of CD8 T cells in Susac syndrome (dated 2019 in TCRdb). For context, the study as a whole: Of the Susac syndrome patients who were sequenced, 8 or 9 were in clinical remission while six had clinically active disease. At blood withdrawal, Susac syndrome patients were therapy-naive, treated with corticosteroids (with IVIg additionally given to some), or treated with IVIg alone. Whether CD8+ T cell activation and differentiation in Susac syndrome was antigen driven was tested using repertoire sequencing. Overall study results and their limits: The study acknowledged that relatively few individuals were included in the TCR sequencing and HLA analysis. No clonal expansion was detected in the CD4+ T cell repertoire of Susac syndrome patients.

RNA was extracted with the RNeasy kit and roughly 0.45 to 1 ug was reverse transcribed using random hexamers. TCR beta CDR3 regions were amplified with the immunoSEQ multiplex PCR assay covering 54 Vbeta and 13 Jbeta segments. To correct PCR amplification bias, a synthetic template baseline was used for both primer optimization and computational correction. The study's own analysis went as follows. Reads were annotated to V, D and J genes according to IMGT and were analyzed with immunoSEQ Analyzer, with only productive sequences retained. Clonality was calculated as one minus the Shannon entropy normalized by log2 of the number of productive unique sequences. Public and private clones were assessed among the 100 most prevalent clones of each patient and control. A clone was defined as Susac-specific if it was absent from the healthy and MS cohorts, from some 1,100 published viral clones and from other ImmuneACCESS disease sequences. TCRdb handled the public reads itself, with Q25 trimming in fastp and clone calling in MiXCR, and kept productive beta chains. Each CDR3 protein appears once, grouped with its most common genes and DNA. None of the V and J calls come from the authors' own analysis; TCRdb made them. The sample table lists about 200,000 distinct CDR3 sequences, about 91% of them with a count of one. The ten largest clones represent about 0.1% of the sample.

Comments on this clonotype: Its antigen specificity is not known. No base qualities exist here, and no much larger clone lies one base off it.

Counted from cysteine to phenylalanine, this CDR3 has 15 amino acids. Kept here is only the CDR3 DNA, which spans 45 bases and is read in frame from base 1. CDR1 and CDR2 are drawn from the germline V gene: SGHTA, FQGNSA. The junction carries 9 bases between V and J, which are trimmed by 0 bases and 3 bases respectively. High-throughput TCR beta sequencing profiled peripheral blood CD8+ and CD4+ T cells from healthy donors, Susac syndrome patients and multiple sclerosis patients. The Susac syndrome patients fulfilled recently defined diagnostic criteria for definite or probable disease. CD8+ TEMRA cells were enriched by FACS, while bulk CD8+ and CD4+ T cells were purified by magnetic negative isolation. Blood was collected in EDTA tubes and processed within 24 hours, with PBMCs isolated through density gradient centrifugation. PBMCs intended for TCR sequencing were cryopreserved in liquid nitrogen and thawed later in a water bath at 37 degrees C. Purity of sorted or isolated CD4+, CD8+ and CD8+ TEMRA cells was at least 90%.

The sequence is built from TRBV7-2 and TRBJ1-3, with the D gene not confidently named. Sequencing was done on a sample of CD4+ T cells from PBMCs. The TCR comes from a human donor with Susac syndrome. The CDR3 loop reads CASSLAGVGGNTIYF. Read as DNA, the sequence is TGTGCCAGCAGCTTAGCCGGGGTCGGTGGAAACACCATATATTTT.